Following are 3 T cell receptor beta chains from one sample sequenced in a study of blood T cell repertoires in COVID-19 (TCRdb year 2020). The library was generated by the immunoSEQ multiplex PCR assay. TCRdb carries this immuneACCESS record with in-frame sequences only. Its versions omit some clonotypes, under half of them owing to an unresolved V gene in the studies checked, with the rest unexplained. The table for this sample lists approximately 210,000 clones; 70% to 90% of them were counted only once. In total, the top ten clones hold 14% to 15% of the sample. Sequences were obtained from PBMCs or T cells enriched from blood (not recorded which). The receptor set was obtained from a woman aged 45-60 years with acute COVID-19.

V usage is TRBV5-1 and J usage is TRBJ1-4; D possibly corresponds to TRBD1 (5 bases). Germline lookup yields CDR1 SGHRS and CDR2 YFSETQ. The CDR3 length is 14 residues. The germline V and J ends were trimmed by 5 bases and 2 bases, with 10 bases remaining between them. The CDR3 is CASRPGLTNEKLFF. The CDR3 coding sequence is TGCGCCAGCAGGCCAGGGCTGACTAATGAAAAACTGTTTTTT. Complete variable domain (other parts from reference TRBV5-1 and TRBJ1-4): KAGVTQTPRYLIKTRGQQVTLSCSPISGHRSVSWYQQTPGQGLQFLFEYFSETQRNKGNFPGRFSGRQFSNSRSEMNVSTLELGDSALYLCASRPGLTNEKLFFGSGTQLSVL.

The chain uses TRBV28 and TRBJ2-1; the D gene is possibly TRBD1 (6 bases). The CDR3 sequence is 13 residues long. Germline loops: CDR1 MDHEN, CDR2 SYDVKM. V lost 3 bases and J lost 7, with 10 bases in between. CDR3 sequence reads: CASSFQGLNEQFF. In DNA form, the CDR3 reads TGTGCCAGCAGTTTTCAGGGGTTGAATGAGCAGTTCTTC.

This chain uses TRBV2 with TRBJ2-6; D perhaps matches TRBD1 (5 bases). V was shortened by 4 bases and J by 2 bases, with 12 bases between the two germline ends. Germline V gene sequence: CDR1 SNHLY, CDR2 FYNNEI. This CDR3 has 16 amino acids. In DNA form, the CDR3 reads TGTGCCAGCAGTGGTCCCGACAGACCTGGGGCCAACGTCCTGACTTTC. Translation: CASSGPDRPGANVLTF.